The 13 T cell receptor beta chains reported below all come from one sample, sequenced in a study of blood T cell repertoires in COVID-19. The method was immunoSEQ multiplex PCR; TCRdb's version includes in-frame clones alone and lacks a portion of them. The sample consists of approximately 6,600 clones, 80% to 90% of them appearing once. Sequenced material: peripheral blood. Source of these receptors: a man older than 75 with active COVID-19.

This sequence joins TRBV12-3 or TRBV12-4 and TRBJ2-2; D is uncertain. V was pared by 0 bases and J by 5 bases, with 4 bases between. CDR3 length: 13 residues. CDR3 protein: CASSLATTGELFF. In DNA, the CDR3 is TGTGCCAGCAGTTTAGCCACAACCGGGGAGCTGTTTTTT.

This chain links TRBV6-6 with TRBJ2-2; TRBD1 matches at 11 bases. The CDR3 runs to 16 residues. Trimming at V came to 2 bases and at J to 5 bases, leaving 4 bases not matched to a gene. CDR1 and CDR2 (germline): MNHNY, SVGAGI (reference sequence). The CDR3 reads CASSYGQGARTGELFF. The DNA of the CDR3 is TGTGCCAGCAGTTACGGACAGGGGGCGCGGACCGGGGAGCTGTTTTTT.

The chain links TRBV30 to TRBJ1-5; no definite D call. Trimming pared 1 base from V and 7 bases from J, leaving 11 bases between. Per germline, CDR1 GTSNPN and CDR2 SVGIG (reference sequence). The CDR3 loop spans 13 amino acids. In DNA, the CDR3 is TGTGCCTGGAGTGGGTCCCCCGGGCAGCCCCAGCATTTT. Translating it yields CAWSGSPGQPQHF.

This clone came up once. The J gene is TRBJ2-1, the V gene TRBV18; 9 nucleotides line up with TRBD2. V lost 2 bases to trimming and J lost 1 base; unmatched junction nucleotides: 3. Germline-derived CDR1 and CDR2 are KGHSH and LQKENI. The CDR3 spans 16 residues. CDR3 in amino acids: CASSPSSGTSYNEQFF. CDR3 bases: TGTGCCAGCTCACCATCTAGCGGGACTTCCTACAATGAGCAGTTCTTC. Based on the CDR3 plus reference TRBV18 and TRBJ2-1, the full variable domain is NAGVMQNPRHLVRRRGQEARLRCSPMKGHSHVYWYRQLPEEGLKFMVYLQKENIIDESGMPKERFSAEFPKEGPSILRIQQVVRGDSAAYFCASSPSSGTSYNEQFFGPGTRLTVL.

This clone was observed a few times. The chain uses TRBV6-2 or TRBV6-3 and TRBJ2-5, with TRBD1 matching over 7 bases. CDR1 MNHEY and CDR2 SVGEGT come from the germline V gene. The CDR3 runs 16 residues. Trimming removed 5 bases from V and 2 bases from J; junction bases left unmatched: 11. In nucleotides, the CDR3 is TGTGCCAGCAGTCCCTCGGACAGGACCACTCAAGAGACCCAGTACTTC. Encoded protein: CASSPSDRTTQETQYF.

V gene TRBV27 combines with J gene TRBJ1-6, with 8 positions matching TRBD1. Germline trimming cut 5 bases from V and 4 bases from J; bases unmatched to any gene: 4. Per germline, CDR1 MNHEY and CDR2 SMNVEV (reference sequence). The CDR3 runs 15 residues. The chain's CDR3 is CASSMDREYNSPLHF. CDR3 sequence (DNA): TGTGCCAGCAGTATGGACAGGGAATATAATTCACCCCTCCACTTT.

The gene calls are TRBV4-2 and TRBJ2-7, with D possibly being TRBD1 (6 bases). This CDR3 spans 13 amino acids. Trimming cost V 2 bases and J 4 bases, with 9 bases left between them. Germline lookup yields CDR1 LGHNA and CDR2 YNFKEQ. The CDR3, as DNA: TGTGCCAGCAGCCAAACAGGGAGTTACGAGCAGTACTTC. Amino acid sequence: CASSQTGSYEQYF.

This sequence joins TRBV10-3 and TRBJ2-7, with D perhaps TRBD1 (5 bases). Trimming stripped 7 bases from V and 2 bases from J, with 12 bases between. CDR3 size: 13 residues. Per the germline V gene, CDR1 is ENHRY and CDR2 is SYGVKD. CDR3 loop: CAIKGAGTYEQYF. CDR3 in DNA: TGTGCCATCAAAGGGGCAGGAACCTACGAGCAGTACTTC.

The chain links TRBV4-3 to TRBJ2-7; 7 bases match TRBD1. The ends lost 4 bases at V and 10 bases at J; junction bases unmatched: 16. Germline V gene sequence: CDR1 LGHNA, CDR2 YSLEER. This CDR3 spans 15 amino acids. DNA for the CDR3: TGCGCCAGCAGCCCCACTCGTTCGGGACAGTCAAGACAGTACTTC. It specifies CASSPTRSGQSRQYF.

This clone was counted once. This chain links TRBV30 with TRBJ1-1; 10 bases agree with TRBD1. The CDR3 totals 14 residues. The junction had 6 bases not matched to a gene; V was cut back by 3 bases and J by 5 bases. Germline CDR1 reads GTSNPN; CDR2 reads SVGIG (reference sequence). The CDR3 reads CAWRGTGVQTEAFF. The CDR3 DNA reads TGTGCCTGGAGGGGGACAGGGGTCCAGACTGAAGCTTTCTTT.

The J gene is TRBJ2-1, the V gene TRBV4-1, with 14 bases identical to TRBD2. Germline loops: CDR1 MGHRA, CDR2 YSYEKL. This CDR3 has 18 residues. The J segment lost 5 bases and the V segment lost 5 bases, leaving 11 bases of the junction unmatched. CDR3 DNA sequence: TGCGCCAGCAGCTTCCGCGGGACTAGCGGGAGTCTAGACAATGAGCAGTTCTTC. Its protein product is CASSFRGTSGSLDNEQFF.

The chain links TRBV3-1 (or the pseudogene TRBV3-2) to TRBJ2-7; D is possibly TRBD2 (6 bases). The CDR3 loop spans 16 amino acids. Trimming pared 4 bases from V and 1 base from J, leaving 17 bases between. Germline V gene data show CDR1 as LGHDT and CDR2 as YNNKEL (reference sequence). The CDR3 region has the DNA TGTGCCAGCAGCCCACAGAAAGGGCGGGGATCCTACGAGCAGTACTTC. The encoded protein is CASSPQKGRGSYEQYF.

This clone was seen only once. The chain combines TRBV6-4 with TRBJ2-3, with 7 bases matching TRBD1. Germline CDR1 reads MRHNA; CDR2 reads SNTAGT. V lost 6 bases to trimming and J lost 5 bases; unmatched junction nucleotides: 8. This CDR3 comprises 14 residues. CDR3 sequence (DNA): TGTGCCAGCAGCCTTAGCCAGGGGGAAGATACGCAGTATTTT. Translating it yields CASSLSQGEDTQYF.